This TCR beta chain was recovered during a study of T cells in Graves' hyperthyroidism and ophthalmopathy. Overall study results and limits: The model predicted ophthalmopathy a median about 6.6 months before onset.

What was amplified from RNA transcripts were TCR beta CDR3 regions. A set of HTBI primers served as the primers for a first-round RT-PCR of the TCR CDR3. Using its own MiXCR run on the multiplex PCR reads, TCRdb lists one record per CDR3 protein. This sample has about 600,000 distinct CDR3 sequences, with approximately 15% found just once. The germline CDR1 and CDR2 sequences are MDHEN and SYDVKM. This CDR3 has 14 residues. The V gene end was trimmed by 5 bases and the J gene end by 6 bases; junction bases not matched to a gene: 9. This clonotype was seen at least ten times. Its antigen is not identified.

V gene TRBV28 combines with J gene TRBJ2-7; 8 nucleotides agree with TRBD2. This TCR was recovered from a woman aged 35 to 49 with Graves' ophthalmopathy. Sequencing was carried out using blood. DNA for the CDR3: TGTGCCAGCAGTCCCTGGACTAGCTTTGGCGAGCAGTACTTC. It is translated as CASSPWTSFGEQYF.